One and the same sample provided the 25 T cell receptor beta chains below, sequenced in a study of blood T cells in healthy people across ages (dated by TCRdb to between 2015 and 2016). Library prep was done by 5' RACE. The instrument was an Illumina HiSeq 2500. A second roughly 6 to 11 cycle PCR used a sample-barcoded 5' primer and a J-beta primer mix. The public reads were reanalyzed by TCRdb: fastp trimming at Q25, MiXCR alignment, in-frame beta chains only. Identical CDR3 protein sequences are pooled into one entry, listed with their most common genes and DNA. In all, the sample holds approximately 730,000 distinct CDR3 sequences, and about 40% of those were seen once. The ten largest clones represent 20% of the sample. What was sequenced was blood. All receptors derive from a woman aged 60-75 years in good health.

At least ten counts were recorded for this clonotype. The chain carries TRBV9 and TRBJ2-5; 8 nucleotides align to TRBD1. The CDR3 extends over 15 amino acids. With 0 bases clipped from V and 5 bases from J, the junction kept 6 bases outside the gene matches. CDR1 and CDR2 from the germline V gene are SGDLS and YYNGEE. CDR3 nucleotide sequence: TGTGCCAGCAGCGTAGCAGGGGGCGTTGGGGAGACCCAGTACTTC. This gives the protein CASSVAGGVGETQYF.

V usage is TRBV5-6 and J usage is TRBJ2-7; D possibly matches TRBD1 or TRBD2 (6 bases each). Germline-derived CDR1 and CDR2 are SGHDT and YYEEEE. The CDR3 spans 15 residues. Trimming left V 2 bases short and J 3 bases short, with 15 bases between. For the CDR3, the DNA is TGTGCCAGCAGCTTTCCTCAGGGGAGGTACTACGAGCAGTACTTC. Translating it yields CASSFPQGRYYEQYF.

In its sample, this clonotype was seen a few times. One junction end does not reproduce the germline sequence, and a read error may be involved. The rearrangement uses TRBV10-3 and TRBJ2-5; 8 nucleotides align to TRBD1. Germline V gene lookup returns CDR1 ENHRY and CDR2 SYGVKD. The CDR3 covers 15 residues. Here the CDR3 DNA reads TGTGCCACCAGTGAGTTCGGACAGGGCCAAGAGACCCAGTACTTC. It is translated as CATSEFGQGQETQYF.

The sample holds a few counts of this clonotype. The rearrangement links TRBV5-5 to TRBJ2-3; D perhaps matches TRBD1 (6 bases). Trimming stripped 1 base from V and 1 base from J, with 13 bases between. The CDR3 runs to 16 residues. CDR1 is SGHKS, CDR2 YYEKEE, per germline (reference sequence). In DNA form, the CDR3 reads TGTGCCAGCAGCTTGAGACAGGACCCTGGCACAGATACGCAGTATTTT. It specifies CASSLRQDPGTDTQYF.

This clonotype has just a few counts. The chain employs TRBV5-6 and TRBJ2-7, with a possible D match to TRBD1 (6 bases). Matching the DNA end better, TRBJ2-5 makes the J call doubtful. CDR1 and CDR2 from the germline V gene are SGHDT and YYEEEE. This CDR3 spans 14 amino acids. The DNA for the CDR3 is TGTGCCAGCAGCTCCTGGGGACAAAGGGAGACCCAGTACTTC. It codes for CASSSWGQRETQYF.

The J gene is TRBJ2-7, the V gene TRBV7-8; possible D gene TRBD2, 6 bases. Germline loops: CDR1 SGHVS, CDR2 FQNEAQ. The CDR3 is made up of 13 amino acids. V lost 5 bases and J 6 bases, leaving 14 bases between the germline ends. The CDR3 DNA reads TGTGCCAGCAGCGCGGGACCTAACACCGAGCAGTACTTC. It translates to CASSAGPNTEQYF.

The chain carries TRBV7-2 and TRBJ1-5; tentatively, D is TRBD1 (6 bases). CDR1 and CDR2 (germline): SGHTA, FQGNSA. V lost 3 bases, J lost 3 bases, and 15 bases lay in between. There are 16 residues in the CDR3. The CDR3 spells CASSFSWAGDNQPQHF. CDR3 sequence (DNA): TGTGCCAGCAGCTTTTCTTGGGCAGGGGACAATCAGCCCCAGCATTTT.

This clonotype was found many times. The V call is TRBV29-1, the J call TRBJ2-5; 9 bases are shared with TRBD1. The CDR3 is 13 amino acids. Trimming took 4 bases from V and 5 from J; bases not matched to a gene: 5. Germline assignment: CDR1 SQVTM and CDR2 ANQGSEA. The CDR3: CSVATGGSETQYF. The CDR3 nucleotides are TGCAGCGTTGCCACAGGGGGCAGTGAGACCCAGTACTTC.

This clonotype was counted between two and nine times. V is TRBV28 and J is TRBJ2-3; 8 positions match TRBD1. Germline CDR1 and CDR2: MDHEN and SYDVKM. The J segment lost 6 bases and the V segment lost 7 bases, leaving 9 bases of the junction unmatched. The CDR3 runs 14 residues. CDR3 sequence (DNA): TGTGCCAGCATTTCCGGGACAGGCAGGGATACGCAGTATTTT. Its protein product is CASISGTGRDTQYF.

In this sample, this clonotype turned up a few times. The V and J genes are TRBV20-1 and TRBJ1-4, with TRBD1 matching over 7 bases. The CDR3 spans 17 residues. V dropped 0 bases and J dropped 7; count of bases not matched to a gene: 14. CDR1 is DFQATT and CDR2 is SNEGSKA in the germline V gene (reference sequence). The CDR3 here is CSARDTSRGRVIEKLFF. In nucleotides, the CDR3 is TGCAGTGCTAGAGATACGTCAAGGGGGCGTGTTATTGAAAAACTGTTTTTT.

This chain joins TRBV12-3 or TRBV12-4 and TRBJ2-6; maybe TRBD1 (6 bases). The CDR3 is made up of 18 amino acids. Deletions cut 3 bases from V and 0 bases from J, with 15 bases between. The CDR3 spells CASSLLRQDVSGANVLTF. The CDR3 DNA reads as TGTGCCAGCAGTTTGTTAAGACAGGACGTCTCTGGGGCCAACGTCCTGACTTTC.

The rearrangement uses TRBV2 and TRBJ2-5, with TRBD1 identical over 9 bases. The end of the DNA fits TRBJ2-7 better, so the J call may be wrong. The V gene's germline CDR1 is SNHLY and CDR2 FYNNEI. The CDR3 sequence is 15 residues long. The CDR3 region is CASSLGTGPDYEQYF. DNA of the CDR3: TGTGCCAGCAGTCTTGGGACAGGGCCTGACTACGAGCAGTACTTC.

A few counts support this clonotype. V usage is TRBV29-1 and J usage is TRBJ1-2; no clear D gene. The CDR3 sequence is 12 residues long. From germline, CDR1 is SQVTM and CDR2 ANQGSEA. Trimming left V 7 bases short and J 8 bases short, with 17 bases between. As DNA, the CDR3 is TGCAGCGCTACGGGGAGTCGAGGAGGCTACACCTTC. It codes for CSATGSRGGYTF.

The rearrangement joins TRBV20-1 to TRBJ2-3; D unclear. The CDR3 is 16 residues long. Germline loops: CDR1 DFQATT, CDR2 SNEGSKA (reference sequence). V lost 0 bases and J 0 bases, leaving 13 bases between the germline ends. CDR3 protein: CSARDPNGRSTDTQYF. The CDR3 coding sequence is TGCAGTGCTAGAGATCCTAACGGTCGAAGCACAGATACGCAGTATTTT.

V and J are TRBV20-1 and TRBJ2-7, with D perhaps TRBD1 (6 bases). V lost 3 bases to trimming and J lost 3 bases, with 12 bases between them. This CDR3 comprises 13 residues. CDR1 and CDR2 (germline): DFQATT, SNEGSKA (reference sequence). CDR3 sequence (DNA): TGCAGTGCTAGGGACAGAGTGTACTACGAGCAGTACTTC. This encodes CSARDRVYYEQYF.

This rearrangement joins TRBV28 to TRBJ1-5, with 7 nucleotides matching TRBD1. With V trimmed by 5 bases and J by 7 bases, 11 bases remained unmatched. Germline CDR1 reads MDHEN; CDR2 reads SYDVKM. CDR3 length equals 15 residues. The CDR3 sequence: CASSPPTGLEQPQHF. In DNA, the CDR3 is TGTGCCAGCAGTCCCCCGACAGGGTTGGAGCAGCCCCAGCATTTT.

This clonotype was seen a handful of times. The gene calls are TRBV5-1 and TRBJ2-7; D ambiguous. CDR1 SGHRS and CDR2 YFSETQ come from the germline V gene. The V gene lost 0 bases and the J gene lost 6 bases, with 13 bases spanning the gap. The CDR3 spans 14 residues. This CDR3 reads CASSLGGDLSEQYF. The CDR3 DNA reads TGCGCCAGCAGCTTGGGCGGTGACCTCTCCGAGCAGTACTTC.

This chain links TRBV20-1 with TRBJ2-7; 9 bases match TRBD2. The germline CDR1 and CDR2 sequences are DFQATT and SNEGSKA (reference sequence). With V trimmed by 6 bases and J by 4 bases, 13 bases remained unmatched. This CDR3 is built from 15 residues. CDR3 amino acids: CSARRLADPGYEQYF. DNA of the CDR3: TGCAGTGCCCGTCGACTAGCGGATCCTGGGTACGAGCAGTACTTC.

The rearrangement links TRBV20-1 to TRBJ2-3; D is unclear. The CDR3 spans 15 residues. V was shortened by 7 bases and J by 0 bases, with 17 bases between the two germline ends. Germline CDR1 and CDR2: DFQATT and SNEGSKA (reference sequence). The CDR3 sequence: CSGVGVPTSTDTQYF. In nucleotides, the CDR3 is TGCAGTGGAGTTGGCGTGCCAACTAGCACAGATACGCAGTATTTT.

The CDR3 sequence is CSAREQGRTYNEQFF. The CDR3 nucleotides read TGCAGTGCTAGAGAACAGGGGAGGACTTACAATGAGCAGTTCTTC. The rearrangement uses TRBV20-1 and TRBJ2-1; D possibly corresponds to TRBD1 (7 bases). The V end lost 0 bases, the J end lost 4 bases, and 13 bases lay between the germline ends. The germline gives CDR1 DFQATT, CDR2 SNEGSKA (reference sequence). This CDR3 contains 15 residues.

The V gene is TRBV27, the J gene TRBJ1-1; D remains unclear. The germline gives CDR1 MNHEY, CDR2 SMNVEV (reference sequence). V was clipped by 4 bases and J by 10 bases, with 10 bases between them. This CDR3 spans 11 amino acids. The CDR3 sequence is CASSSSGAAFF. Here the CDR3 DNA reads TGTGCCAGCAGTTCCTCGGGCGCAGCTTTCTTT.

There are a few counts of this clonotype. The chain carries TRBV20-1 and TRBJ1-5; D unclear. Between the trimmed V and J ends, which lost 3 bases and 6 bases, there was a span of 0 bases. Germline V lookup: CDR1 DFQATT, CDR2 SNEGSKA (reference sequence). The CDR3 spans 9 residues. CDR3 nucleotides: TGCAGTGCTAGTCAGCCCCAGCATTTT. Protein product: CSASQPQHF.

The genes are TRBV6-2 or TRBV6-3 and TRBJ2-7, with TRBD2 identical over 7 bases. From germline, CDR1 is MNHEY and CDR2 SVGEGT. The V gene end was trimmed by 7 bases and the J gene end by 5 bases; junction bases not matched to a gene: 14. The CDR3 sequence is 15 residues long. The CDR3 is CASTQTGGSINEQYF. In DNA form, the CDR3 reads TGTGCCAGCACCCAGACTGGCGGGAGCATCAACGAGCAGTACTTC.

With regard to this clonotype: The junction departs from germline at one end; a sequencing error may be responsible. The chain recombines TRBV4-2 with TRBJ2-1, with 8 bases aligning to TRBD2. Germline V gene lookup returns CDR1 LGHNA and CDR2 YNFKEQ. CDR3 length equals 15 residues. The CDR3 spells CASSRSGSNYNEQFF. The CDR3 region has the DNA TGTGCCAGCAGCCGAAGCGGGAGTAACTACAATGAGCAGTTCTTT.

This chain links TRBV6-5 with TRBJ2-4; D call uncertain. V lost 2 bases, J lost 4 bases, and 12 bases lay in between. The CDR3 length is 15 residues. The germline V gene has CDR1 MNHEY and CDR2 SVGAGI. The CDR3 sequence: CASSYAGSSKNIQYF. The CDR3 DNA reads TGTGCCAGCAGTTACGCAGGTTCATCAAAAAACATTCAGTACTTC.